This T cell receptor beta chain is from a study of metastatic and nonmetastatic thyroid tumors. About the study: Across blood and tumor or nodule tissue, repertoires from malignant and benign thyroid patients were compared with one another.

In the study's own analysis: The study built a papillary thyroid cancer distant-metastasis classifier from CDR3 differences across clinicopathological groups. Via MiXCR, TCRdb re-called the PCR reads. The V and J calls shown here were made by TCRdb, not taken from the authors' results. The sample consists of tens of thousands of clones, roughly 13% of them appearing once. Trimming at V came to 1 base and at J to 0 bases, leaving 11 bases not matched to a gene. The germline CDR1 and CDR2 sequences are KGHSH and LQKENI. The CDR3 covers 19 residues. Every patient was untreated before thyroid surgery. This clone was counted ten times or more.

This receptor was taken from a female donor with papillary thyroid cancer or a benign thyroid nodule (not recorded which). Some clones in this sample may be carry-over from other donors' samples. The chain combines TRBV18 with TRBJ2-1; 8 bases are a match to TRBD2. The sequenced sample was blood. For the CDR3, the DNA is TGTGCCAGCTCACCACGGACGGGAGGGTCCCGTAGCTCCTACAATGAGCAGTTCTTC. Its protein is CASSPRTGGSRSSYNEQFF.